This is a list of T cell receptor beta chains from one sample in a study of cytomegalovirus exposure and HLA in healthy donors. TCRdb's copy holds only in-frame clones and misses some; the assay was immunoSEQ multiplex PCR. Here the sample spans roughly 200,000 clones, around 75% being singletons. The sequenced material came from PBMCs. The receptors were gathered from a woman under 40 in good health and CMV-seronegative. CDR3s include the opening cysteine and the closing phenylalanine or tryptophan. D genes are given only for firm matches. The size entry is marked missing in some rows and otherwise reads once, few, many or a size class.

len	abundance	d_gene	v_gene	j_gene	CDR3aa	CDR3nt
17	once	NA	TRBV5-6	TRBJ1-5	CASSLVPTDNSNQPQHF	TGTGCCAGCAGCTTGGTCCCCACCGACAATAGCAATCAGCCCCAGCATTTT
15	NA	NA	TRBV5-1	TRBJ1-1	CASSIEAQGNTEAFF	TGCGCCAGCAGCATCGAGGCACAGGGGAACACTGAAGCTTTCTTT
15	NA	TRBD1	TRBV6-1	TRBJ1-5	CASSGRTGNDQPQHF	TGTGCCAGCAGTGGGAGGACAGGGAACGATCAGCCCCAGCATTTT
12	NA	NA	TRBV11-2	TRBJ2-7	CASRAGPYEQYF	TGTGCCAGCAGGGCAGGGCCCTACGAGCAGTACTTC
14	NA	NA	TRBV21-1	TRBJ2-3	CASSGPGGGDTQYF	TGTGCCAGCAGCGGCCCGGGGGGTGGAGATACGCAGTATTTT
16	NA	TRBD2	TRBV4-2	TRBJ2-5	CASSQRPSGKEETQYF	TGTGCCAGCAGCCAAAGACCTAGCGGGAAAGAAGAGACCCAGTACTTC
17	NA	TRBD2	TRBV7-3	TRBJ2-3	CASSPTRGSGTTDTQYF	TGTGCCAGCAGCCCCACCCGTGGTAGCGGGACCACAGATACGCAGTATTTT
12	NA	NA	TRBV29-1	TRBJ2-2	CSVHRVSGELFF	TGCAGCGTCCACAGGGTATCCGGGGAGCTGTTTTTT
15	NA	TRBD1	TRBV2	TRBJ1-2	CASSLGEGQNYGYTF	TGTGCCAGCAGCCTCGGCGAGGGACAGAACTATGGCTACACCTTC
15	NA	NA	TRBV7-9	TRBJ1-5	CASSLDGADNQPQHF	TGTGCCAGCAGCTTAGATGGGGCCGACAATCAGCCCCAGCATTTT
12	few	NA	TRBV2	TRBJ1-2	CASGGERSGYTF	TGTGCCAGCGGTGGAGAAAGAAGCGGCTACACCTTC
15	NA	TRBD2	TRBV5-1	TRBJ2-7	CASSPGARDYYEQYF	TGCGCCAGCAGCCCCGGGGCCAGGGACTACTACGAGCAGTACTTC
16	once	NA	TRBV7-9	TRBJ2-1	CASSLLGGPSYNEQFF	TGTGCCAGCAGCTTATTGGGGGGGCCGTCCTACAATGAGCAGTTCTTC
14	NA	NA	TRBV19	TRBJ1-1	CASSLQGVKDEAFF	TGTGCCAGTAGCCTACAGGGAGTCAAGGATGAAGCTTTCTTT
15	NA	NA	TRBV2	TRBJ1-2	CASRRDVQGPYGYTF	TGTGCCAGCAGGAGAGATGTTCAGGGTCCGTATGGCTACACCTTC
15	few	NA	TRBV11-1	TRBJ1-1	CASSSRTGLNTEAFF	TGTGCCAGCAGCTCGCGTACAGGGCTGAACACTGAAGCTTTCTTT
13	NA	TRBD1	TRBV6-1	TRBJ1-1	CASSATGDTEAFF	TGTGCCAGCAGTGCAACAGGGGACACTGAAGCTTTCTTT
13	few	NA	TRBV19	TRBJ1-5	CASVRAANQPQHF	TGTGCCAGCGTCAGGGCGGCCAATCAGCCCCAGCATTTT
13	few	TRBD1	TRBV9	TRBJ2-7	CASSETGSHEQYF	TGTGCCAGCAGCGAGACAGGGTCCCACGAGCAGTACTTC
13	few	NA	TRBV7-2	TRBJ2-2	CASSTTRVGELFF	TGTGCCAGCAGCACAACCAGGGTCGGGGAGCTGTTTTTT
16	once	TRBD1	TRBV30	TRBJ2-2	CAWSRGRQGATGELFF	TGTGCCTGGAGTCGAGGGCGTCAGGGGGCAACCGGGGAGCTGTTTTTT
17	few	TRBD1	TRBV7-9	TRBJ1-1	CASSYRTGGWAGTEAFF	TGTGCCAGCAGTTACCGGACAGGGGGCTGGGCCGGCACTGAAGCTTTCTTT
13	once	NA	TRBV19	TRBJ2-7	CASSTRVSYEQYF	TGTGCCAGTAGTACCAGGGTTTCCTACGAGCAGTACTTC
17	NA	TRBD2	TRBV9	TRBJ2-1	CASSDGTSGSGDNEQFF	TGTGCCAGCAGCGACGGGACTAGCGGGAGCGGGGACAATGAGCAGTTCTTC
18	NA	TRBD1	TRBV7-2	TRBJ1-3	CASTLAPPRDRAGNTIYF	TGTGCCAGCACCCTTGCCCCCCCCCGGGACAGGGCTGGAAACACCATATATTTT
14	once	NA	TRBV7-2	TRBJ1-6	CASSPQIYNSPLHF	TGTGCCAGCAGCCCACAGATCTATAATTCACCCCTCCACTTT
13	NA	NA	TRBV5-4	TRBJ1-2	CASSFGMENGYTF	TGTGCCAGCAGCTTCGGGATGGAAAATGGCTACACCTTC
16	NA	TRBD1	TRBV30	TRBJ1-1	CAWNPGQLIMNTEAFF	TGTGCCTGGAACCCGGGACAGTTAATTATGAACACTGAAGCTTTCTTT
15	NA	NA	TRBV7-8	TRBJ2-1	CASSRDRSAYNEQFF	TGTGCCAGCAGCCGCGACAGGTCCGCCTACAATGAGCAGTTCTTC
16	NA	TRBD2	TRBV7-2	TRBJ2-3	CASSPAGASGTDTQYF	TGTGCCAGCAGCCCAGCGGGGGCGTCGGGCACAGATACGCAGTATTTT
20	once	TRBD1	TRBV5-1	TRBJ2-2	CASSLGDRGFQEGDTGELFF	TGCGCCAGCAGCTTGGGGGACAGGGGATTTCAAGAAGGGGACACCGGGGAGCTGTTTTTT
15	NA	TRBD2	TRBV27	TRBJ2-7	CASSLYGRGVDEQYF	TGTGCCAGCAGTTTATACGGACGGGGGGTAGACGAGCAGTACTTC
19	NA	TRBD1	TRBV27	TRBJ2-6	CASSLSAGQGLTGANVLTF	TGTGCCAGCAGTTTATCTGCGGGACAGGGACTCACTGGGGCCAACGTCCTGACTTTC
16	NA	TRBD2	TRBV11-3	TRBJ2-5	CASSSGSGRGKETQYF	TGTGCCAGCAGCTCCGGGAGCGGGAGGGGGAAAGAGACCCAGTACTTC
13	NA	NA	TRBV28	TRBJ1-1	CASSRGGDTEAFF	TGTGCCAGCAGTCGGGGGGGTGATACTGAAGCTTTCTTT
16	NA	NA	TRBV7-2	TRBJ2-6	CASSLAGVSGANVLTF	TGTGCCAGCAGCTTAGCGGGCGTCTCTGGGGCCAACGTCCTGACTTTC
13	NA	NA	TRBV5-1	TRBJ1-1	CASSAGASTEAFF	TGCGCCAGCAGCGCAGGGGCGAGCACTGAAGCTTTCTTT
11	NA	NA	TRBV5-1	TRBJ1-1	CASSLGELAFF	TGCGCCAGCAGCTTGGGGGAGTTGGCTTTCTTT
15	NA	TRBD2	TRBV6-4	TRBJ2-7	CASSEAAGDFYEQYF	TGTGCCAGCAGTGAAGCCGCGGGAGACTTCTACGAGCAGTACTTC
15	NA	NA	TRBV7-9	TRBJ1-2	CASSLAGQIDYGYTF	TGTGCCAGCAGCTTAGCAGGACAGATTGACTATGGCTACACCTTC
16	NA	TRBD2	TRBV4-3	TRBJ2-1	CASSQDFSGRRNEQFF	TGCGCCAGCAGCCAAGATTTCAGCGGGAGGCGCAATGAGCAGTTCTTC
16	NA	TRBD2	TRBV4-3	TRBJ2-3	CASSQEALAETDTQYF	TGCGCCAGCAGCCAAGAGGCGCTAGCGGAGACAGATACGCAGTATTTT
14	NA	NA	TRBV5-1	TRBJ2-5	CASSIHRAEATQYF	TGCGCCAGCAGCATCCACAGGGCAGAGGCGACCCAGTACTTC
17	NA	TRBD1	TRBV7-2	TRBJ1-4	CASSQQGAQVFNEKLFF	TGTGCCAGCAGCCAACAGGGGGCGCAAGTTTTTAATGAAAAACTGTTTTTT
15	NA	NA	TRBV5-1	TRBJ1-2	CASSTEPGGIYGYTF	TGCGCCAGCAGCACGGAACCGGGAGGGATATATGGCTACACCTTC
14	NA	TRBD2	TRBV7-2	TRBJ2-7	CASRPTSGPYEQYF	TGTGCCAGCAGACCCACTAGCGGGCCCTACGAGCAGTACTTC
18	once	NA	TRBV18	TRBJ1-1	CASSPQIGTGAKNTEAFF	TGTGCCAGCTCACCACAAATCGGTACAGGAGCCAAGAACACTGAAGCTTTCTTT
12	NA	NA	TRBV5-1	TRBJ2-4	CASARGKNIQYF	TGCGCCAGCGCTCGGGGCAAAAACATTCAGTACTTC
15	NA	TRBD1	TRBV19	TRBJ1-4	CASSIGQGTNEKLFF	TGTGCCAGTAGTATAGGACAGGGGACTAATGAAAAACTGTTTTTT
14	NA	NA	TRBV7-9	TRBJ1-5	CASSPDRGNQPQHF	TGTGCCAGCAGCCCGGACAGAGGAAATCAGCCCCAGCATTTT
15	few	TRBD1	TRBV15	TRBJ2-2	CATSRGDREAGELFF	TGTGCCACCAGCAGAGGGGACAGGGAGGCCGGGGAGCTGTTTTTT
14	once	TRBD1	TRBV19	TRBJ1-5	CASSRQGVGQPQHF	TGTGCCAGTAGTAGACAGGGTGTGGGTCAGCCCCAGCATTTT